This TCR beta chain was identified in a study of beta chain features in type 1 diabetes. Study-wide results and limits: The naive, central memory and Treg TCRB repertoires looked more alike in patients than they did in healthy donors. VDJ junctions from patients with type 1 diabetes contained fewer insertions and more deletions.

Comment on this clone: The target antigen is unknown.

Isolated RNA was reverse transcribed in full, so expressed TCRB transcripts were sequenced. Clones were read by immunoSEQ multiplex PCR, and TCRdb kept only the in-frame ones, dropping some. The repertoire holds some 900,000 clones, roughly a sixth seen once, with 0.023% in the top ten. There are 13 residues in the CDR3. The germline CDR1 and CDR2 sequences are SGHNT and YYREEE (reference sequence). The V and J ends lost 5 bases and 4 bases respectively, with 9 bases between them. The sample comprised naive CD4+ T cells from blood. The sequence was collected from a woman between 18 and 29 years old in good health. The rearrangement links TRBV5-4 to TRBJ1-4; D unresolved. CDR3 protein: CASRTDLNEKLFF. CDR3 DNA sequence: TGTGCCAGCAGAACTGACCTTAATGAAAAACTGTTTTTT.